The entry below gives a single T cell receptor beta chain sequence along with its context. Germline CDR1 KGHSH, CDR2 LQKENI. V was clipped by 3 bases and J by 4 bases, with 12 bases between them. The CDR3 spans 14 residues. This record comes from a study of blood T cell repertoires in COVID-19. Using immunoSEQ multiplex PCR, the repertoire was profiled, and TCRdb retains in-frame clones only, with some absent. The sample consists of 180,000 or so clones, under 85% of them appearing once. The chain has TRBV18 and TRBJ1-2, with a possible D match to TRBD1 (6 bases). The sample was peripheral blood. This clonotype was sampled from a woman older than 75 with acute or convalescent COVID-19. The CDR3 DNA follows: TGTGCCAGCTCACCGGGGGTGGGGGCCTATGGCTACACCTTC. It is translated as CASSPGVGAYGYTF. Full variable domain (rest looked up from reference TRBV18 and TRBJ1-2): NAGVMQNPRHLVRRRGQEARLRCSPMKGHSHVYWYRQLPEEGLKFMVYLQKENIIDESGMPKERFSAEFPKEGPSILRIQQVVRGDSAAYFCASSPGVGAYGYTFGSGTRLTVV.